The next 6 T cell receptor beta chains were all read from a single sample in a study of cytomegalovirus exposure and HLA in healthy donors. PCR was performed using 60 Vbeta and 13 Jbeta primers. Data came from immunoSEQ multiplex PCR; TCRdb stores just in-frame clones and leaves some out. Here the sample spans approximately 150,000 clones, 75% to 90% being singletons. The source material was PBMCs. All receptors come from a human donor in good health.

V and J are TRBV4-3 and TRBJ2-5, with 7 nucleotides matching TRBD2. CDR3 size: 16 residues. V was clipped by 0 bases and J by 6 bases; unmatched bases: 10. Germline V gene lookup returns CDR1 LGHNA and CDR2 YSLEER. The CDR3 coding sequence is TGCGCCAGCAGCCAAGATCTACGAGCGGGGTGGAAGACCCAGTACTTC. It encodes CASSQDLRAGWKTQYF.

The chain combines TRBV29-1 with TRBJ1-3; D ambiguous. The CDR3 contains 11 residues. Trimming stripped 8 bases from V and 1 base from J, with 6 bases between. CDR1 is SQVTM and CDR2 is ANQGSEA in the germline V gene. CDR3 sequence: CSTRSGNTIYF. For the CDR3, the DNA is TGCAGCACCAGATCTGGAAACACCATATATTTT.

This clone was seen just once. The chain couples TRBV7-2 to TRBJ2-5; 11 bases match TRBD2. This CDR3 has 17 residues. V trimming: 6 bases; J trimming: 3 bases; junction bases outside the gene matches: 12. Germline assignment: CDR1 SGHTA and CDR2 FQGNSA. The CDR3 DNA sequence: TGTGCCAGCAGGCCTAGCGGGGGGTTGGATCTTGAAGAGACCCAGTACTTC. Its protein product is CASRPSGGLDLEETQYF.

V gene TRBV6-1 combines with J gene TRBJ2-5, with D perhaps TRBD2 (5 bases). Trimming pared 4 bases from V and 3 bases from J, leaving 12 bases between. CDR1 and CDR2 (germline): MNHNS, SASEGT. The CDR3 runs to 14 residues. The DNA for the CDR3 is TGTGCCAGCAGTGCGGTTAGCGTCGAAGAGACCCAGTACTTC. Its translation is CASSAVSVEETQYF.

The V gene is TRBV5-1, the J gene TRBJ1-2; TRBD1 matches at 9 bases. Per the germline V gene, CDR1 is SGHRS and CDR2 is YFSETQ. This CDR3 region has 15 residues. V was clipped by 1 base and J by 7 bases; unmatched bases: 8. The CDR3 DNA sequence: TGCGCCAGCAGCTTGATTAACAGGGGGCGTCGTGGCTACACCTTC. Translated, it gives CASSLINRGRRGYTF.

Comment on this clone: This sample also contains other DNA sequences that code for the same CDR3. V and J are TRBV5-1 and TRBJ2-5; 7 nucleotides line up with TRBD2. The junction had 4 bases not matched to a gene; V was cut back by 0 bases and J by 5 bases. CDR3 length equals 14 residues. Germline CDR1 SGHRS, CDR2 YFSETQ. CDR3 DNA: TGCGCCAGCAGCTTGGCGGCGGGGGAGGAGACCCAGTACTTC. It encodes CASSLAAGEETQYF.